This T cell receptor beta chain was identified in a study of molecular identifiers for immune sequencing clone quantification listed by TCRdb under 2018. With regard to the full study: For a replicate experiment, the RNA from either 20,000 or 100,000 naive CD8 T cells was divided into five aliquots, and four of those aliquots went on to sequencing. CD8 T cells were used in a methods study to benchmark molecular-identifier clustering-based TCR repertoire sequencing (MIDCIRS) and TCR RNA copy counting. What the research found in general, with its limitations: In CMV-specific effector cells, over 99% of molecules were held by clones above 20 RNA copies, whereas under 1% of molecules were held by such clones in naive cells. Even against a background of 750,000 to 1,000,000 naive CD8 T cells, spiked-in Jurkat TCR RNA amounting to a single cell's worth was reported to be detectable. When barcode sub-clustering was left out, chimeric consensus sequences inflated TCR diversity, with chimeras reaching as high as 47%. The naive libraries included spiked-in Jurkat TCR RNA (roughly 9 copies' worth), and this RNA is not part of the donor repertoire. Identical TCR molecules sharing a barcode could cause highly expanded clone sizes to be underestimated. Modeling estimated 3 to 3.5 recovered TCR RNA copies per cell, compared with about ten by digital PCR, which implies roughly 30% capture efficiency.

Libraries of naive CD8 T cells were built from 20,000 to 1,000,000 sorted cells, with 10%, 30% or 50% of the purified RNA used. On a BD FACSAria II, naive CD8 T cells were FACS-sorted as CD8+CD4-CCR7+CD45RA+ and collected into RLT Plus buffer. To test detection sensitivity, Jurkat RNA equivalent to under 12 TCR copies was spiked into samples of roughly 18,000-1,000,000 naive CD8 T cells. CD8 T cells were enriched using RosetteSep CD8+ T Cell Enrichment Cocktail and Ficoll-Paque, and the enriched cells then underwent ACK red cell lysis. Per the germline V gene, SGDLS is the CDR1 and YYNGEE is the CDR2. Trimming removed 1 base from V and 2 bases from J; the gene matches leave 2 bases unexplained. The CDR3 is 15 residues long, ends included. Only the CDR3 DNA stays, 45 bases, in frame from base 1. The library was produced with PCR. Sequenced using a NextSeq 500. Bulk TCR libraries were generated as previously described, with the TCR primers listed in Table S5 used. The Qiagen AllPrep DNA/RNA kit was used to purify total RNA. Reads from multiple sequencing runs of the same library were pooled before analysis. The original pipeline was this. Reads were retained only if the reads had an exact TCR constant sequence, and the retained reads were trimmed to 150 nt and grouped according to their 12-nt molecular barcodes. Reads inside each barcode group were sub-clustered using a 15% Levenshtein threshold, and a quality-weighted consensus sequence was constructed for each RNA molecule. Non-functional sequences were filtered out, along with any lower-count sequence sitting one edit away from another sequence. Barcode sub-clusters with fewer than 20% of the maximum read count were removed, based on fitting two negative binomial distributions. In TCRdb, the public reads were trimmed at Q25 with fastp and aligned with MiXCR, with productive beta chains retained. Rows are combined by CDR3 protein, so each entry shows the most common genes and DNA. TCRdb, not the authors, supplied the V and J calls. This sample comprises hundreds of thousands of distinct CDR3 sequences, about 25% of them detected only once. Of the sample, 0.78% falls within the top ten clones.

Note on this clonotype: The clone's antigen remains unknown. The CDR3 carries no conserved terminal phenylalanine or tryptophan, so it likely arises from a read error.

This chain joins TRBV9 to TRBJ2-3; TRBD2 fits 9 bases in the junction. The material sequenced was naive CD8+ T cells from blood, with Jurkat cell RNA spiked in. Interpreted using the paper, the cell subset or site label stands for: FACS-sorted CD8+CD4-CCR7+CD45RA+ naive T cells. The TCR originated in a human donor in good health. Some libraries in this study had Jurkat cell RNA spiked in. Here is the DNA: TGTGCCAGCAGCGTACCTAGCGGGGTCACAGATACGCAGTATCTT. Its coded protein is CASSVPSGVTDTQYL.